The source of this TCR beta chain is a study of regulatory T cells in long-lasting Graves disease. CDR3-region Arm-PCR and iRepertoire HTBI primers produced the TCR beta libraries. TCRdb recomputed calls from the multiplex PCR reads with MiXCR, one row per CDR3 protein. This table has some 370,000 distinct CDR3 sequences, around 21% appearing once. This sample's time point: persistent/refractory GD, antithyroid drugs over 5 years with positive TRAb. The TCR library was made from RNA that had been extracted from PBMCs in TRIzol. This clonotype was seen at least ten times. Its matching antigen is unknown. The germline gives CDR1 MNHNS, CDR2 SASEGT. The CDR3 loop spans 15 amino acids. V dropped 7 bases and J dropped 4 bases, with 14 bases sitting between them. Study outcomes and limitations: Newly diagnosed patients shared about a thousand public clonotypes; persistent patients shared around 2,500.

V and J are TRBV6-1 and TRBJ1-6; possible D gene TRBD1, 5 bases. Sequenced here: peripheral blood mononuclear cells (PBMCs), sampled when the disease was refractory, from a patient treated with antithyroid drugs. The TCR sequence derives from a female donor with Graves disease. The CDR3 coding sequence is TGTGCCAGCACTCCGCGGGGGGTATATAATTCACCCCTCCACTTT. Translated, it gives CASTPRGVYNSPLHF.